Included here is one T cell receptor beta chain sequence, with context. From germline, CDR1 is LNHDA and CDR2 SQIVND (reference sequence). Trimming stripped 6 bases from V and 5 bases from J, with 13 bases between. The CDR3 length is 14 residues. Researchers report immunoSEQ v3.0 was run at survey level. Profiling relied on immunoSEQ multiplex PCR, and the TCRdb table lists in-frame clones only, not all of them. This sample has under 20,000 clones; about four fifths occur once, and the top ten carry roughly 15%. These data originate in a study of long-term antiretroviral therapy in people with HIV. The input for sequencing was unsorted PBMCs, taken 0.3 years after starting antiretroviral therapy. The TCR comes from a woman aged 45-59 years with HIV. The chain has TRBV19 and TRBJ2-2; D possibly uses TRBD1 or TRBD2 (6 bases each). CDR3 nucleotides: TGTGCCAGTAGCTCACTAGGGGGGACCGGGGAGCTGTTTTTT. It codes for CASSSLGGTGELFF.